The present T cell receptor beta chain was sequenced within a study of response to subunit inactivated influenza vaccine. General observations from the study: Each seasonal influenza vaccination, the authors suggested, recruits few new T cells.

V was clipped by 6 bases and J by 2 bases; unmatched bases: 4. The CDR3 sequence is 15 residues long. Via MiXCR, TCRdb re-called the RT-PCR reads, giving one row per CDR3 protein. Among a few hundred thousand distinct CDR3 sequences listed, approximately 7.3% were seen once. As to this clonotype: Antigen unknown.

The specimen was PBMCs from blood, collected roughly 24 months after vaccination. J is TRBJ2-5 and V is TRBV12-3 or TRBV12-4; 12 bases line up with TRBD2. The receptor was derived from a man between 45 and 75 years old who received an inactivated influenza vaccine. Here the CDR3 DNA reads TGTGCCAGCAGCCGACTAGCGGGGGATCAAGAGACCCAGTACTTC. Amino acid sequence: CASSRLAGDQETQYF.